This entry describes one T cell receptor beta chain. Its specificity is not known. The entry originates in a study of graft-versus-host responses after intestinal transplantation. In germline, CDR1 is SGHNT, CDR2 YENEEA. The CDR3 is 14 residues long. V was shortened by 0 bases and J by 0 bases, with 5 bases between the two germline ends. Produced via immunoSEQ multiplex PCR; TCRdb's table is partial and in-frame only. The sample consists of roughly 81,000 clones, about four fifths of them appearing once. The sample here was unstimulated CD4+ T cells sorted from spleen or lymph node cells, taken before intestinal transplant. The clonotype comes from a human donor who received an intestinal transplant. This sequence joins TRBV11-3 and TRBJ1-1; unclear D gene. The CDR3 region has the DNA TGTGCCAGCAGCTTAGATTCGGTGAACACTGAAGCTTTCTTT. Translated, it gives CASSLDSVNTEAFF.